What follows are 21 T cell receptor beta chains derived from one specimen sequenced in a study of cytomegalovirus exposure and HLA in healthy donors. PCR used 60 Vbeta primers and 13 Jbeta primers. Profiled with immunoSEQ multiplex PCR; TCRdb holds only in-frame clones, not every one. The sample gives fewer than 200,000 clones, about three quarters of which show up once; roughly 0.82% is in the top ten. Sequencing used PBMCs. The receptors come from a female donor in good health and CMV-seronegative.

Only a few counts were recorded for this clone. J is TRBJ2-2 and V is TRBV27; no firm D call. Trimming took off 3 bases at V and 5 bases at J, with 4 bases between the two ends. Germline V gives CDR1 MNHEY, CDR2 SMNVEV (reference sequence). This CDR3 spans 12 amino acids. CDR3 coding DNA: TGTGCCAGCAGTTTTAGAACCGGGGAGCTGTTTTTT. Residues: CASSFRTGELFF.

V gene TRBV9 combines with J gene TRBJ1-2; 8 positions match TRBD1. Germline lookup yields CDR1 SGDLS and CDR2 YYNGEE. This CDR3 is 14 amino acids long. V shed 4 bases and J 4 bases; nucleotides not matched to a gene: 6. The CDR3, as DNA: TGTGCCAGCAGCTCGTGGACAGGGACCTATGGCTACACCTTC. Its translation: CASSSWTGTYGYTF.

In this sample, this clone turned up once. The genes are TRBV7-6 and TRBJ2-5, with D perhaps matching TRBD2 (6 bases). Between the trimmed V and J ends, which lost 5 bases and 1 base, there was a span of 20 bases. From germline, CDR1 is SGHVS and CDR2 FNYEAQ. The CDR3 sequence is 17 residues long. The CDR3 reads CASSPHVRVGGQETQYF. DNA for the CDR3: TGTGCCAGCAGCCCCCATGTCAGGGTCGGGGGCCAAGAGACCCAGTACTTC.

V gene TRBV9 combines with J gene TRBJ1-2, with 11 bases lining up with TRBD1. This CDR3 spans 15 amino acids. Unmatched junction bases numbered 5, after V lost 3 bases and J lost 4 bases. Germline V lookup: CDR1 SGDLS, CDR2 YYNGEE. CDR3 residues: CASSASGQGGYGYTF. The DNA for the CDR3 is TGTGCCAGCAGCGCCTCGGGACAGGGGGGCTATGGCTACACCTTC.

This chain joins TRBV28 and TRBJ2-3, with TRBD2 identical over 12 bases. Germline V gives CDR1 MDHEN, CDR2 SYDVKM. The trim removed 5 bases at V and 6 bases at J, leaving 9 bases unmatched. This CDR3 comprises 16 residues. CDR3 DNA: TGTGCCAGCAGTACCCTAGCGGGAGGGCCTTCGGATACGCAGTATTTT. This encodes CASSTLAGGPSDTQYF.

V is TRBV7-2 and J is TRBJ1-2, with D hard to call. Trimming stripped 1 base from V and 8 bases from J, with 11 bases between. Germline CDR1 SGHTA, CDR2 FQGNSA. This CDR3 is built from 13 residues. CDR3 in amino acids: CASSLESGKGYTF. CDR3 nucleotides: TGTGCCAGCAGCTTAGAGTCGGGAAAGGGCTACACCTTC.

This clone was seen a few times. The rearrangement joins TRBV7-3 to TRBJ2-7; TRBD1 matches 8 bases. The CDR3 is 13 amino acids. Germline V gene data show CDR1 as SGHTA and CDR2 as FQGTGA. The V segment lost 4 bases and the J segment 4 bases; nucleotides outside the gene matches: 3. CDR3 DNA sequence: TGTGCCAGCAGCTCACAGGGGGGTTACGAGCAGTACTTC. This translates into CASSSQGGYEQYF.

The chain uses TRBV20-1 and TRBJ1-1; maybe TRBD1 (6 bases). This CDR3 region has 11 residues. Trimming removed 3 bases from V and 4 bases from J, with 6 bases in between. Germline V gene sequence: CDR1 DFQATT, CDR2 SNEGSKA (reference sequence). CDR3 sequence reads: CSASRGTEAFF. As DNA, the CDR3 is TGCAGTGCTAGCAGGGGCACTGAAGCTTTCTTT.

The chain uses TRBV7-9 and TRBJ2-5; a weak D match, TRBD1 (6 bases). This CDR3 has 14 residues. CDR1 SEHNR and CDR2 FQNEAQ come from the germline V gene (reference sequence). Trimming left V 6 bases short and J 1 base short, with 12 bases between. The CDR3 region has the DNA TGTGCCAGCAGTCGCGGACAGATCCAAGAGACCCAGTACTTC. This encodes CASSRGQIQETQYF.

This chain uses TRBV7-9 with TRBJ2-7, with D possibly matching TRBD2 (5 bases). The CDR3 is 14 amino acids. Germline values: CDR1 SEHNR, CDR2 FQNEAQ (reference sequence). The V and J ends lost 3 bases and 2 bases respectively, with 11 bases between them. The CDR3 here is CASSLVGVTYEQYF. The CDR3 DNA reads TGTGCCAGCAGCTTGGTGGGAGTCACCTACGAGCAGTACTTC. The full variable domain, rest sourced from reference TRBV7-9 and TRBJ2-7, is DTGVSQNPRHKITKRGQNVTFRCDPISEHNRLYWYRQTLGQGPEFLTYFQNEAQLEKSRLLSDRFSAERPKGSFSTLEIQRTEQGDSAMYLCASSLVGVTYEQYFGPGTRLTVT.

In DNA, the CDR3 is TGCGCCAGCAGCCAAGAGCGGGGTAATGAGCAGTTCTTC. Residues: CASSQERGNEQFF. The chain employs TRBV4-3 and TRBJ2-1; tentatively, D is TRBD2 (6 bases). Trimming cost V 0 bases and J 7 bases, with 7 bases left between them. CDR1 LGHNA and CDR2 YSLEER come from the germline V gene. The CDR3 consists of 13 residues.

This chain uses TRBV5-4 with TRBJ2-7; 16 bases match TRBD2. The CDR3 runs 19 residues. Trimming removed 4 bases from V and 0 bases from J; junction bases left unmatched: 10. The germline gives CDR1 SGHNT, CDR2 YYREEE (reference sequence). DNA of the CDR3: TGTGCCAGCAGCCCAGTCCCGGGACTAGCGGGAGGGGGCTCCTACGAGCAGTACTTC. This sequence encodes CASSPVPGLAGGGSYEQYF.

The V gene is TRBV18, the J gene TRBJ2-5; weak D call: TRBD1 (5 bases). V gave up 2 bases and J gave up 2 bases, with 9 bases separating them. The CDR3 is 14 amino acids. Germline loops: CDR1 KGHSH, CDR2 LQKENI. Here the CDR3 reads CASSPFQGQETQYF. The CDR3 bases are TGTGCCAGCTCACCATTCCAGGGTCAAGAGACCCAGTACTTC.

The CDR3: CASSVGGFKETQYF. The CDR3 DNA reads as TGTGCCAGCAGCGTAGGAGGGTTCAAAGAGACCCAGTACTTC. The rearrangement joins TRBV9 to TRBJ2-5; a possible D gene is TRBD2 (5 bases). Germline V gene sequence: CDR1 SGDLS, CDR2 YYNGEE. Trimming removed 0 bases from V and 3 bases from J, with 9 bases in between. This CDR3 contains 14 residues.

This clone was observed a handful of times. The CDR3: CASSIETVYQPQHF. CDR3 nucleotides: TGTGCCAGTAGTATAGAGACAGTTTATCAGCCCCAGCATTTT. This sequence joins TRBV19 and TRBJ1-5, with D possibly TRBD1 on 5 matching bases. Germline V gene lookup returns CDR1 LNHDA and CDR2 SQIVND (reference sequence). The CDR3 is 14 residues long. V was shortened by 0 bases and J by 5 bases, with 8 bases between the two germline ends.

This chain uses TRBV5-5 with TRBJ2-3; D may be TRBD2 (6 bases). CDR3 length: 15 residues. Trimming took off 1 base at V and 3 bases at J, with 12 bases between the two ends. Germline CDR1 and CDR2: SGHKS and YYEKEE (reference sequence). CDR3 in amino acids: CASSLLTRVTDTQYF. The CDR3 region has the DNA TGTGCCAGCAGCTTGCTGACTAGGGTGACAGATACGCAGTATTTT.

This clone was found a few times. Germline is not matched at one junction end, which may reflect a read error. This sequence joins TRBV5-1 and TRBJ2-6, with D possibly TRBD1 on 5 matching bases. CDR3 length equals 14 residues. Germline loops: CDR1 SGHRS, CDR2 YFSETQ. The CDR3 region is CASSSSSGANGLTF. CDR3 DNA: TGCGCCAGCAGCTCCAGCTCTGGGGCCAACGGCCTGACTTTC.

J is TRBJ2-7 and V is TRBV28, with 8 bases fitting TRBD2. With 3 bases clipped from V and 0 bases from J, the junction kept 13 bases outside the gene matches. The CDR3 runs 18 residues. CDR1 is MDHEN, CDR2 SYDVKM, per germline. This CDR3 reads CASSFIVSLAAYSYEQYF. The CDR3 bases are TGTGCCAGCAGTTTCATAGTCTCACTAGCGGCTTACTCCTACGAGCAGTACTTC.

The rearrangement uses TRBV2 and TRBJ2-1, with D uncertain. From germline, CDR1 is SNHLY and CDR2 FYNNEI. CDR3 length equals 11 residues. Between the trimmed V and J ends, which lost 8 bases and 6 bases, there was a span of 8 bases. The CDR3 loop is CASSVFNEQFF. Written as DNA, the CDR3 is TGTGCCAGCTCCGTTTTCAATGAGCAGTTCTTC.

CDR3 residues: CASSDPKTGTNEKLFF. Written as DNA, the CDR3 is TGTGCCAGCAGTGACCCAAAGACAGGGACTAATGAAAAACTGTTTTTT. The gene calls are TRBV25-1 and TRBJ1-4, with 7 bases matching TRBD1. After removal of 3 bases from V and 2 bases from J, the junction contained 6 bases not matched to a gene. Germline CDR1 is MGHDK and CDR2 is SYGVNS. CDR3 size: 16 residues.

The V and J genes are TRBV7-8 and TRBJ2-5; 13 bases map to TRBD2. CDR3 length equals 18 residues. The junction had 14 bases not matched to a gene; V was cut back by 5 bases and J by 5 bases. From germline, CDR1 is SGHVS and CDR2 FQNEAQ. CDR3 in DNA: TGTGCCAGCAGCCCATCGCGGACTAGCGGGAGTGGCAGGGAGACCCAGTACTTC. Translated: CASSPSRTSGSGRETQYF. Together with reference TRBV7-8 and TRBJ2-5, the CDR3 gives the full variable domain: GAGVSQSPRYKVAKRGQDVALRCDPISGHVSLFWYQQALGQGPEFLTYFQNEAQLDKSGLPSDRFFAERPEGSVSTLKIQRTQQEDSAVYLCASSPSRTSGSGRETQYFGPGTRLLVL.